What follows describes a single TCR beta chain. The antigen is unknown. The repertoire was sequenced with immunoSEQ multiplex PCR; TCRdb's copy has only in-frame clones and lacks some. The sample carries some 200,000 clones, roughly 73% recorded once. This entry is derived from a study of cytotoxic CD8 clonotypes in ibrutinib-treated CLL. Whole-study context: Following treatment for a median about 12 months, range 6 to 36, response samples were then taken.

The V and J ends lost 3 bases and 7 bases, in that order; junction bases with no gene match: 9. The CDR3 is 14 amino acids. Germline-derived CDR1 and CDR2 are SGHDT and YYEEEE. Study findings and constraints: Rising at ibrutinib response, clonality subsequently fell back toward baseline at progression.

The rearrangement uses TRBV5-6 and TRBJ2-7; 8 nucleotides match TRBD1. The receptor was isolated from a human donor with chronic lymphocytic leukemia. Here the sequenced sample was PBMCs, taken after 12 months of ibrutinib treatment. The DNA of the CDR3 is TGTGCCAGCAGCTCGCAGGGGGCTTCGGGGGAGCAGTACTTC. This translates into CASSSQGASGEQYF. The full variable domain, with the rest looked up from reference TRBV5-6 and TRBJ2-7, is DAGVTQSPTHLIKTRGQQVTLRCSPKSGHDTVSWYQQALGQGPQFIFQYYEEEERQRGNFPDRFSGHQFPNYSSELNVNALLLGDSALYLCASSSQGASGEQYFGPGTRLTVT.